This TCR beta chain was documented in a study of OX40 agonist ivuxolimab in advanced cancers. Study-wide background: Three patients, one with hepatocellular carcinoma and two with cutaneous melanoma, responded partially. General study results and limits: Some of the nonresponding patients also showed low levels of normalized T-cell clonal expansion. At 0.1-3.0 mg/kg, partial responders had clonal expansion among the lowest observed. The specificity for antigen of the expanded peripheral T cells was not determined.

On this clone itself: Its antigen is not identified.

TCRdb keeps only in-frame clones here, not all; method: immunoSEQ multiplex PCR. The repertoire holds about 100,000 clones, with 80% to 95% as singletons. The J segment lost 6 bases and the V segment lost 0 bases, leaving 12 bases of the junction unmatched. Germline-derived CDR1 and CDR2 are KGHSY and FQNENV. This CDR3 comprises 17 residues. This clonotype originated in an adult with an advanced solid tumor such as melanoma, head and neck, liver or kidney cancer. The specimen comprised CD4+ or CD8+ T cells sorted from blood, sampled in a trial of the OX40 agonist ivuxolimab. The chain uses TRBV16 and TRBJ1-2; 8 positions match TRBD1. The CDR3 coding sequence is TGTGCCAGCAGCCAATCATTAGGGCAGGGGGCCTGGAATGGCTACACCTTC. Translating gives CASSQSLGQGAWNGYTF.